These T cell receptor beta chains were read from a single sample in a study of T cell responses to AZD1222 COVID-19 vaccine. The table came from immunoSEQ multiplex PCR; TCRdb's copy has only in-frame clones and leaves some out. The table has about 92,000 clones, roughly nine tenths seen once. Sequencing used peripheral blood, obtained on day 0 of AZD1222 vaccination. The origin of the receptors is an adult in good health. The CDR3 runs from the conserved cysteine through the conserved F or W. A D gene is named only where the DNA matches it firmly.

. TRBJ2-4 TRBV7-9 CASSLGAGGLAKNIQYF TGTGCCAGCAGCTTAGGGGCTGGGGGTCTAGCCAAAAACATTCAGTACTTC
. TRBJ1-5 TRBV4-1 CASSLTGNSNQPQHF TGCGCCAGCAGCCTAACAGGGAACAGCAATCAGCCCCAGCATTTT
. TRBJ1-5 TRBV5-1 CASRADPNQPQHF TGCGCCAGCCGGGCGGACCCCAATCAGCCCCAGCATTTT
. TRBJ2-7 TRBV9 CASSAGRAAYVEQYF TGTGCCAGCAGCGCCGGAAGGGCAGCTTACGTCGAGCAGTACTTC
. TRBJ2-6 TRBV15 CATSREQGLISGANVLTF TGTGCCACCAGCAGGGAGCAGGGTTTGATCTCTGGGGCCAACGTCCTGACTTTC
TRBD2 TRBJ2-3 TRBV28 CASRGPAGYGDTQYF TGTGCCAGCAGAGGGCCAGCGGGATACGGGGATACGCAGTATTTT
. TRBJ1-4 TRBV10-3 CAISESIGSTNEKLFF TGTGCCATCAGTGAGTCGATCGGGTCAACTAATGAAAAACTGTTTTTT
. TRBJ1-2 TRBV6-5 CASRPGQSHYGYTF TGTGCCAGCAGACCCGGACAGAGCCACTATGGCTACACCTTC
. TRBJ1-1 TRBV18 CASSPPVYTEAFF TGTGCCAGCTCACCACCGGTATATACTGAAGCCTTCTTT
. TRBJ1-1 TRBV12-3/TRBV12-4 CASSFRKTEAFF TGTGCCAGCAGTTTCCGGAAAACTGAAGCTTTCTTT